This T cell receptor (beta chain) was found in a study of circulating tumor DNA in untreated peripheral T-cell lymphoma. As for the study in general: Baseline and serial on-treatment serum tracked circulating tumor DNA carrying tumor TCR clonotypes. Study-level results: A trend toward worse survival accompanied detectable post-therapy ctDNA. Despite persistently detectable ctDNA, a couple of patients remained in remission over around nine years. In about 76% of patients, tumor-specific clonotypes were identified.

V lost 4 bases, J lost 14 bases, and 23 bases lay in between. Germline assignment: CDR1 SGHTA and CDR2 FQGNSA. The length of the CDR3 is 14 residues. Remarks on this clone: The antigen remains unidentified.

Sequenced by immunoSEQ multiplex PCR; TCRdb stores in-frame clones only, minus some. The table includes under 140 clones, roughly 82% detected once. The sequencing input was cell-free DNA from blood serum. The gene calls are TRBV7-2 and TRBJ1-2; TRBD1 might be the D (6 bases). The TCR comes from a human donor with peripheral T-cell lymphoma. The CDR3 nucleotides are TGTGCCAGCAGCTCCACTTCTTTCGCAGGGGCTATTACCTTC. Amino acids: CASSSTSFAGAITF.